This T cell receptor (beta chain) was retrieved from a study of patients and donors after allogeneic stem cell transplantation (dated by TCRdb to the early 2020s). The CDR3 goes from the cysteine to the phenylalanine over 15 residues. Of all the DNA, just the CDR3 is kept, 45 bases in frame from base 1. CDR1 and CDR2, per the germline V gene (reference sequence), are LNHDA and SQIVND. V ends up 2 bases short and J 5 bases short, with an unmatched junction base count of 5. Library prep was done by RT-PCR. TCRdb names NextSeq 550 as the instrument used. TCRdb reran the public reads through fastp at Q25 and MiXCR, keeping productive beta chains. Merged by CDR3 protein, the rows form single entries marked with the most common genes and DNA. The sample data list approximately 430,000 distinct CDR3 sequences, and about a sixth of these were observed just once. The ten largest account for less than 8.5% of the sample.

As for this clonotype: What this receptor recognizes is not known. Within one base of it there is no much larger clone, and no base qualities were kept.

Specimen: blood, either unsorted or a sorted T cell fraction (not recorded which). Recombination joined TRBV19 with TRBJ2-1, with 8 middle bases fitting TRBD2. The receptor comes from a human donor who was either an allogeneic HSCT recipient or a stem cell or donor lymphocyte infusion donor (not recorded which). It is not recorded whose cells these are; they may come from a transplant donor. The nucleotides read TGTGCCAGTAGTATATTTAGCGGGGCGAACAATGAGCAGTTCTTC. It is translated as CASSIFSGANNEQFF.